This T cell receptor (beta chain) was recovered during a study of blood T cell repertoires in COVID-19. With 0 bases removed from V and 8 bases from J, the gap between germline ends came to 7 bases. Germline CDR1 SGHAT, CDR2 FQNNGV. The CDR3 is made up of 13 amino acids. Cohort allocation depended upon clinical history that participants reported. The table came from immunoSEQ multiplex PCR; TCRdb's copy has only in-frame clones and leaves some out. The table has about 360,000 clones, approximately 87% seen once. This TCR was recovered from a man younger than 40 who had recovered from COVID-19. This chain uses TRBV11-2 with TRBJ2-2; D uncertain. The sequencing input was PBMCs or T cells enriched from blood (not recorded which). The CDR3 reads CASSLELFGELFF. The CDR3 DNA reads TGTGCCAGCAGCTTAGAGTTATTTGGGGAGCTGTTTTTT.